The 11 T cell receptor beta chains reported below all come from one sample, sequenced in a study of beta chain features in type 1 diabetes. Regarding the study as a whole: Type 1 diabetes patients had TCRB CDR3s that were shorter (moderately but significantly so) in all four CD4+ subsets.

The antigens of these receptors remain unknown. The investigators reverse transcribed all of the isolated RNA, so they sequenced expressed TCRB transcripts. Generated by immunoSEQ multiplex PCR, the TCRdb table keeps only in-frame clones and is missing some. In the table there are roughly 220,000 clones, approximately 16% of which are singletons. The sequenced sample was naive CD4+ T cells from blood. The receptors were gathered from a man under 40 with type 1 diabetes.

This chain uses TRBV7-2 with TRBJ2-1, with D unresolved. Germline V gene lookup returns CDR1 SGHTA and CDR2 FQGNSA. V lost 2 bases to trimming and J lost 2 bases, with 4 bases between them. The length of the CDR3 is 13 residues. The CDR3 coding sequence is TGTGCCAGCAGCTTAAGGCCCTACAATGAGCAGTTCTTC. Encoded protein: CASSLRPYNEQFF.

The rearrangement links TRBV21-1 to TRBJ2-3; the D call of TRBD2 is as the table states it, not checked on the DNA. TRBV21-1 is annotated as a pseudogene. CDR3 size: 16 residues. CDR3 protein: CASSYILAGGPDTQYF. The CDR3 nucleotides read TGTGCCAGCAGCTACATCTTAGCGGGAGGGCCGGATACGCAGTATTTT.

In DNA, the CDR3 is TGTGCCAGCAGCTTATCCGACGGAGATACGCAGTATTTT. Its translation: CASSLSDGDTQYF. The genes are TRBV7-2 and TRBJ2-3; D unresolved. The CDR3 has 13 residues. Germline CDR1 and CDR2: SGHTA and FQGNSA. V lost 2 bases to trimming and J lost 5 bases, with 8 bases between them.

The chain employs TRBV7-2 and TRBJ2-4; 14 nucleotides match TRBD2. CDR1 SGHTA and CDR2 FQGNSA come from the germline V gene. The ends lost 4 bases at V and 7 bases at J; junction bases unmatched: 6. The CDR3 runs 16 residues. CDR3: CASSSGTSGSGNIQYF. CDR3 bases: TGTGCCAGCAGCTCAGGGACTAGCGGGAGCGGTAACATTCAGTACTTC. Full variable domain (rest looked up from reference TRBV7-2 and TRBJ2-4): GAGVSQSPSNKVTEKGKDVELRCDPISGHTALYWYRQSLGQGLEFLIYFQGNSAPDKSGLPSDRFSAERTGGSVSTLTIQRTQQEDSAVYLCASSSGTSGSGNIQYFGAGTRLSVL.

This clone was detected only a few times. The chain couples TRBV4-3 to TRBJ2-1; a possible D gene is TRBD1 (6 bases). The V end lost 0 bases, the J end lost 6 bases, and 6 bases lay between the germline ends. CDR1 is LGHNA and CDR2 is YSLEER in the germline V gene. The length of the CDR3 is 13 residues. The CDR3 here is CASSQEQGNEQFF. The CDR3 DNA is TGCGCCAGCAGCCAAGAACAGGGCAATGAGCAGTTCTTC.

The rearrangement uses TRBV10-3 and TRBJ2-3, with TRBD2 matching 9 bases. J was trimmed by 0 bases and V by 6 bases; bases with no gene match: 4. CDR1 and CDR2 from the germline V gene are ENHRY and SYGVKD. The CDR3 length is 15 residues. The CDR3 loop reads CAIRGTSPSTDTQYF. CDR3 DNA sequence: TGTGCCATCAGGGGGACTAGCCCAAGCACAGATACGCAGTATTTT.

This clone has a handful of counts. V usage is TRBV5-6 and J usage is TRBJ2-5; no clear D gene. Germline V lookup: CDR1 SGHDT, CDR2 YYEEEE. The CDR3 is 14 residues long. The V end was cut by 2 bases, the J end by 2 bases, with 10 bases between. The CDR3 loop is CASSLGITQETQYF. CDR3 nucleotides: TGTGCCAGCAGCTTAGGAATAACTCAAGAGACCCAGTACTTC.

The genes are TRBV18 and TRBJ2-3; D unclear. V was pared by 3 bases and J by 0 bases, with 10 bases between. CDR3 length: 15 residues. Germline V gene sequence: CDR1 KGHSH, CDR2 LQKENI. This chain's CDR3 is CASSPEGFSTDTQYF. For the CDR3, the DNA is TGTGCCAGCTCACCGGAAGGGTTTAGCACAGATACGCAGTATTTT.

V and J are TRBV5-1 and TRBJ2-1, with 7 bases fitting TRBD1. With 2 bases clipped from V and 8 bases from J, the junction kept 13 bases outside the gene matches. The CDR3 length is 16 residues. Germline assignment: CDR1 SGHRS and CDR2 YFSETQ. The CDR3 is CASSFLQGKGVHEQFF. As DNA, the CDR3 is TGCGCCAGCAGCTTTTTACAGGGGAAAGGGGTCCATGAGCAGTTCTTC.

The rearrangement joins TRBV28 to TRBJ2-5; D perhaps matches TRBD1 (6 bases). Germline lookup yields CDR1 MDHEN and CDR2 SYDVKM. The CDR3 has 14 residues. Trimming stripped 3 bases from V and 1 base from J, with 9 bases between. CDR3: CASSFGQIQETQYF. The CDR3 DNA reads TGTGCCAGCAGTTTCGGACAGATCCAAGAGACCCAGTACTTC.

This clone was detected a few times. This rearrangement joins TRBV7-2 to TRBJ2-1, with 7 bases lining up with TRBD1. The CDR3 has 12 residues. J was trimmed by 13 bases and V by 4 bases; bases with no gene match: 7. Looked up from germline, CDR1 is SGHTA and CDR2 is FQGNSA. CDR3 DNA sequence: TGTGCCAGCAGCTCCTTCCGGGACAGTCAGTTCTTC. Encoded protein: CASSSFRDSQFF.